Each of the 4 T cell receptor beta chains below was sequenced from the same sample in a study of beta chain features in type 1 diabetes. Expressed TCRB transcripts were sequenced after all isolated RNA was converted to cDNA. Assay: immunoSEQ multiplex PCR; the TCRdb copy retains only in-frame clones and omits some. The sample consists of about 260,000 clones, roughly two thirds of them appearing once. The sequenced material came from naive CD4+ T cells from blood. Receptors were obtained from a man in his thirties or forties in good health.

Worth noting for this clone: Other DNA sequences from this sample encode an identical CDR3 as well. The V and J genes are TRBV29-1 and TRBJ2-1, with D perhaps matching TRBD1 (5 bases). The CDR3 sequence is 14 residues long. In germline, CDR1 is SQVTM, CDR2 ANQGSEA. Trimming took off 2 bases at V and 1 base at J, with 9 bases between the two ends. Here the CDR3 DNA reads TGCAGCGTTGAAAAGGGGTTTTCCTACAATGAGCAGTTCTTC. It specifies CSVEKGFSYNEQFF.

The CDR3, as DNA: TGTGCCAGCGCCCGGTTCGCAGGGGGGTACACAGATACGCAGTATTTT. Translated, it gives CASARFAGGYTDTQYF. The gene calls are TRBV13 and TRBJ2-3, with a tentative D call TRBD1 (7 bases). Germline V CDR1 and CDR2: PRHDT, FYEKMQ (reference sequence). This CDR3 is 16 amino acids long. Between the trimmed V and J ends, which lost 8 bases and 2 bases, there was a span of 20 bases.

The chain couples TRBV28 to TRBJ2-1; possibly TRBD1 for D (6 bases). Germline V gives CDR1 MDHEN, CDR2 SYDVKM. There are 16 residues in the CDR3. With 4 bases removed from V and 3 bases from J, the gap between germline ends came to 16 bases. The CDR3 DNA reads TGTGCCAGCAGTTCAGCAGGGGCAAAAGACTACAATGAGCAGTTCTTC. Translating gives CASSSAGAKDYNEQFF.

The chain employs TRBV25-1 and TRBJ2-7; TRBD2 is a possible D gene (5 bases). The V end was cut by 2 bases, the J end by 7 bases, with 12 bases between. The germline CDR1 and CDR2 sequences are MGHDK and SYGVNS. The length of the CDR3 is 13 residues. CDR3 in DNA: TGTGCCAGCAGTGAAGGTGAAAGAGGGGAGCAGTACTTC. It encodes CASSEGERGEQYF.